These 16 T cell receptor beta chains came from one sample sequenced in a study of cytomegalovirus exposure and HLA in healthy donors. This PCR relied on a set of 60 Vbeta primers and 13 Jbeta primers. Assay: immunoSEQ multiplex PCR; the TCRdb copy retains only in-frame clones and omits some. The top ten hold roughly 1.5% of the sample, which has about 200,000 clones, more than 65% seen once. Sequencing was done on a sample of PBMCs. Receptors originate from a girl aged 5-17 years in good health and CMV-seropositive.

The CDR3, as DNA: TGTGCCAGCAGCTGGACAGGGTCAGATACGCAGTATTTT. It codes for CASSWTGSDTQYF. The rearrangement links TRBV5-6 to TRBJ2-3, with TRBD1 identical over 8 bases. From germline, CDR1 is SGHDT and CDR2 YYEEEE. The CDR3 runs 13 residues. Trimming at V came to 3 bases and at J to 4 bases, leaving 1 base not matched to a gene.

The chain has TRBV7-9 and TRBJ1-5, with 7 bases lining up with TRBD1. Per germline, CDR1 SEHNR and CDR2 FQNEAQ (reference sequence). The V gene end was trimmed by 6 bases and the J gene end by 0 bases; junction bases not matched to a gene: 2. The CDR3 sequence is 14 residues long. The CDR3 protein is CASSQGGSNQPQHF. CDR3 sequence (DNA): TGTGCCAGCAGTCAGGGGGGTAGCAATCAGCCCCAGCATTTT.

This chain links TRBV5-1 with TRBJ1-1, with 8 positions matching TRBD1. This CDR3 region has 15 residues. Germline V lookup: CDR1 SGHRS, CDR2 YFSETQ. J gave up 4 bases and V 0 bases, and 5 bases lay outside the gene matches. CDR3 protein: CASSLATGGVTEAFF. CDR3 DNA: TGCGCCAGCAGCTTGGCCACAGGGGGGGTCACTGAAGCTTTCTTT.

V usage is TRBV4-1 and J usage is TRBJ2-7; TRBD2 matches at 14 bases. Germline V CDR1 and CDR2: MGHRA, YSYEKL. V lost 5 bases to trimming and J lost 4 bases; unmatched junction nucleotides: 10. The CDR3 consists of 17 residues. The DNA for the CDR3 is TGCGCCAGCAGCTCCCCGGGACTAGCGGGGGACAATTACGAGCAGTACTTC. Protein: CASSSPGLAGDNYEQYF.

The rearrangement uses TRBV5-5 and TRBJ2-1; 10 positions agree with TRBD2. Trimming took 4 bases from V and 0 from J; bases not matched to a gene: 1. Germline CDR1 is SGHKS and CDR2 is YYEKEE (reference sequence). The length of the CDR3 is 15 residues. CDR3 region: CASSSGGASYNEQFF. CDR3 nucleotides: TGTGCCAGCAGCAGCGGGGGGGCCTCCTACAATGAGCAGTTCTTC.

This clone was counted only a few times. This chain joins TRBV6-1 and TRBJ1-1; TRBD1 matches at 8 bases. This CDR3 is 14 amino acids long. V shed 6 bases and J 0 bases; nucleotides not matched to a gene: 3. Germline V gene data show CDR1 as MNHNS and CDR2 as SASEGT. The CDR3 sequence: CASSRTGLNTEAFF. The CDR3 DNA reads as TGTGCCAGCAGCCGGACAGGGCTGAACACTGAAGCTTTCTTT.

This clone has a handful of counts. The chain couples TRBV6-6 to TRBJ1-1, with D possibly being TRBD1 (6 bases). This CDR3 contains 11 residues. Trimming removed 6 bases at V and 12 bases at J, with 14 bases between. Germline-derived CDR1 and CDR2 are MNHNY and SVGAGI (reference sequence). The CDR3 nucleotides are TGTGCCAGCAGCCCACAGGGCTCGTCTTTCTTT. Its translation is CASSPQGSSFF.

This clone showed up just once. The chain combines TRBV4-1 with TRBJ2-2; 10 bases fit TRBD1. Losses at the gene ends were 1 base for V and 4 bases for J; bases not matched to a gene: 6. The CDR3 spans 17 residues. Germline values: CDR1 MGHRA, CDR2 YSYEKL. The CDR3 bases are TGCGCCAGCAGCCAAGTGACAGGGGGCTTAAGCACCGGGGAGCTGTTTTTT. Residues: CASSQVTGGLSTGELFF.

The rearrangement joins TRBV5-1 to TRBJ2-7, with TRBD1 as a possible D gene (5 bases). Germline CDR1 and CDR2: SGHRS and YFSETQ. This CDR3 is 15 amino acids long. Trimming took 0 bases from V and 3 from J, leaving 13 bases between them. CDR3 in amino acids: CASSLAGQTYYEQYF. The DNA of the CDR3 is TGCGCCAGCAGCTTGGCCGGACAAACCTACTACGAGCAGTACTTC.

Points on this clone: This sample also contains other DNA sequences that code for the same CDR3. V and J are TRBV30 and TRBJ1-1; possible D gene TRBD1, 6 bases. Germline CDR1 GTSNPN, CDR2 SVGIG (reference sequence). The CDR3 length is 13 residues. Trimming cost V 0 bases and J 1 base, with 6 bases left between them. The CDR3 DNA follows: TGTGCCTGGAGTGTAGGGGGGAACACTGAAGCTTTCTTT. This translates into CAWSVGGNTEAFF. The full variable domain, its missing parts supplied by reference TRBV30 and TRBJ1-1, is SQTIHQWPATLVQPVGSPLSLECTVEGTSNPNLYWYRQAAGRGLQLLFYSVGIGQISSEVPQNLSASRPQDRQFILSSKKLLLSDSGFYLCAWSVGGNTEAFFGQGTRLTVV.

This clone has a handful of counts. The V call is TRBV19, the J call TRBJ1-2; D is undetermined. Per the germline V gene, CDR1 is LNHDA and CDR2 is SQIVND (reference sequence). The CDR3 runs 15 residues. V dropped 5 bases and J dropped 7 bases, with 20 bases sitting between them. CDR3 nucleotides: TGTGCCAGTAGTTCCCAGGCGACACCGGCGGGTGGCTACACCTTC. This sequence encodes CASSSQATPAGGYTF.

V and J are TRBV6-1 and TRBJ2-5, with 13 bases aligning to TRBD2. The germline V gene has CDR1 MNHNS and CDR2 SASEGT. The ends lost 6 bases at V and 5 bases at J; junction bases unmatched: 6. There are 15 residues in the CDR3. The CDR3 region has the DNA TGTGCCAGCAGCCTACTAGCGGGGGGGCGCGAGACCCAGTACTTC. Translated: CASSLLAGGRETQYF.

V usage is TRBV10-3 and J usage is TRBJ1-2; possibly TRBD1 for D (6 bases). From germline, CDR1 is ENHRY and CDR2 SYGVKD. V lost 0 bases and J 7 bases, leaving 12 bases between the germline ends. The CDR3 consists of 14 residues. The CDR3, as DNA: TGTGCCATCAGTGAGTCAACAGGGTCTCTTGGCTACACCTTC. Translating gives CAISESTGSLGYTF.

The count of this clone is one. The chain recombines TRBV6-5 with TRBJ1-1, with 7 positions matching TRBD1. With V trimmed by 6 bases and J by 8 bases, 6 bases remained unmatched. The CDR3 runs to 12 residues. The germline V gene has CDR1 MNHEY and CDR2 SVGAGI. The CDR3 DNA follows: TGTGCCAGCAGCCCCCGGACAGGAGAAGCTTTCTTT. This translates into CASSPRTGEAFF.

The genes are TRBV6-1 and TRBJ2-2, with 7 bases that match TRBD2. Germline V gene lookup returns CDR1 MNHNS and CDR2 SASEGT. The CDR3 length is 15 residues. Trimming removed 6 bases from V and 4 bases from J; junction bases left unmatched: 8. The CDR3 sequence: CASRPRGRGTGELFF. CDR3 in DNA: TGTGCCAGCAGACCCCGGGGGAGGGGCACCGGGGAGCTGTTTTTT.

About this clone itself: Other DNA sequences from this sample encode an identical CDR3 as well. V gene TRBV7-2 combines with J gene TRBJ1-5, with D unclear. Germline values: CDR1 SGHTA, CDR2 FQGNSA. With 1 base removed from V and 0 bases from J, the gap between germline ends came to 7 bases. The length of the CDR3 is 15 residues. The CDR3: CASSLGQISNQPQHF. CDR3 nucleotides: TGTGCCAGCAGCTTAGGTCAAATTAGCAATCAGCCCCAGCATTTT.